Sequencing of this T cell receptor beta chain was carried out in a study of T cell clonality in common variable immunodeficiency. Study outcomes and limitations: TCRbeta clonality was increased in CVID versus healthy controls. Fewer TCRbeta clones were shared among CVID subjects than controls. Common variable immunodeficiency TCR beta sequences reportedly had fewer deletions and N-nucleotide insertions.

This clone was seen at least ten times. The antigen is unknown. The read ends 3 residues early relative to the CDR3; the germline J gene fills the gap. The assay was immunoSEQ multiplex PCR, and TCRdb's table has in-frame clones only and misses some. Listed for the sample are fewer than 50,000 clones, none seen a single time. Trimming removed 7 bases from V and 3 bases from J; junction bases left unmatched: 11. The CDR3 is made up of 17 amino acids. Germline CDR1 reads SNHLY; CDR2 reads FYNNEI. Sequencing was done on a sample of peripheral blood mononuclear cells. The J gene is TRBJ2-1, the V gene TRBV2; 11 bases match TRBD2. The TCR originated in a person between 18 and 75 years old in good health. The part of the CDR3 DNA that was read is TGTGCCAGCACCCCTTCGCGGGGACTAGCGGTCTACAATGAG. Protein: CASTPSRGLAVYNE. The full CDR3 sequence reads CASTPSRGLAVYNEQFF.